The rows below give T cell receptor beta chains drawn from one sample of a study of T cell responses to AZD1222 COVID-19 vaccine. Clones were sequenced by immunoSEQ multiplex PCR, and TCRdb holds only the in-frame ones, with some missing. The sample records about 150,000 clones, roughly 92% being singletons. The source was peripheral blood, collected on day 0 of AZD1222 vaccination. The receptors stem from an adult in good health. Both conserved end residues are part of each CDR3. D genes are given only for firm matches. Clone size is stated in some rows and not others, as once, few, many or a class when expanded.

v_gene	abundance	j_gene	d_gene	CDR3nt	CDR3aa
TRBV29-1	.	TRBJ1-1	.	TGCAGCGTTTCCGGGGGTACGGCTTTCTTT	CSVSGGTAFF
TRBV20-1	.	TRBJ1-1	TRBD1	TGCAGTGCTAGTACCGACAGGGGGCGACCTGAAGCTTTCTTT	CSASTDRGRPEAFF
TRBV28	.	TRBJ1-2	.	TGTGCCAGCAGGCCATGGGGTAGCGGCTACACCTTC	CASRPWGSGYTF
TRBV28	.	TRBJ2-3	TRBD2	TGTGCCAGCAGTTTAACAACCCTGGCCCCGGGGGGAGCAGATACGCAGTATTTT	CASSLTTLAPGGADTQYF
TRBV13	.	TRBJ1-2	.	TGTGCCAGCAGCTTTAGGACGGCGGGATATGGCTACACCTTC	CASSFRTAGYGYTF
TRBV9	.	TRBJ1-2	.	TGTGCCAGCAGCGTAGGGCAGGTTGCCGACTATGGCTACACCTTC	CASSVGQVADYGYTF
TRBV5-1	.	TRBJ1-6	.	TGCGCCAGCGCGCCAGGGATGGGGGATATGGGATCACCCCTCCACTTT	CASAPGMGDMGSPLHF
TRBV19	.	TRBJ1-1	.	TGTGCCAGTTCGAGGGCGCTGAACACTGAAGCTTTCTTT	CASSRALNTEAFF
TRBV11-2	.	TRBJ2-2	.	TGTGCCAGCAGCAGACCCGGGACAAGGAGTTATGGCGGGGAGCTGTTTTTT	CASSRPGTRSYGGELFF
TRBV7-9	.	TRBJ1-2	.	TGTGCCAGCAGCTTCCCAACTCGAAACTATGGCTACACCTTC	CASSFPTRNYGYTF
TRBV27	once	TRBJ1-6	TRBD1	TGTGCCAGCAGTTTCGGGACAGGGGGTTCACCCCTCCACTTT	CASSFGTGGSPLHF
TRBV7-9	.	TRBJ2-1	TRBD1	TGTGCCAGCAGCTTAGTTGTATGGGGGACAGACGAGCAGTTCTTC	CASSLVVWGTDEQFF
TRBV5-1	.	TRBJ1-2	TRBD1	TGCGCCAGCAGGAACCGATACAGGGGCCCAGCCTATGGCTACACCTTC	CASRNRYRGPAYGYTF
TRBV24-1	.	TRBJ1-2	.	TGTGCCACCAGTGATTTGCCCACAGGGTTGGGCGGCTACACCTTC	CATSDLPTGLGGYTF
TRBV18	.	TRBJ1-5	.	TGTGCCAGCTCACCACCGGGTCGGGGTAATCAGCCCCAGCATTTT	CASSPPGRGNQPQHF
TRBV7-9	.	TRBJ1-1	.	TGTGCCAGCAGCTTAGAGGAGCAAGCTTTCTTT	CASSLEEQAFF
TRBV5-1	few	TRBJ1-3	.	TGCGCCAGCAGCTTGTCACCGCAGAGCTCTGGAAACACCATATATTTT	CASSLSPQSSGNTIYF
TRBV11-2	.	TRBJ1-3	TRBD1	TGTGCCAGCAGCTTAGGTCCGGGACAGGGGGCGAACTCTGGAAACACCATATATTTT	CASSLGPGQGANSGNTIYF
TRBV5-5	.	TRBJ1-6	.	TGTGCCAGCAGCTTGGATGGTACTGGCTCACCCCTCCACTTT	CASSLDGTGSPLHF
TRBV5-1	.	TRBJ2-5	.	TGCGCCAGCACGTTACAGGGACGGGAGACCCAGTACTTC	CASTLQGRETQYF
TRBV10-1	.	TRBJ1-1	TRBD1	TGCGCCAGCAGGGCAGGAGACAGGGGGAAAGCTTTCTTT	CASRAGDRGKAFF
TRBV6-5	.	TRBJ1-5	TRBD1	TGTGCCAGCAGACCCCTGACAGGGGGTGATCAGCCCCAGCATTTT	CASRPLTGGDQPQHF
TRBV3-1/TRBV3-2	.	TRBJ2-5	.	TGTGCCAGCAGCCAGATGACTGGGGAGACCCAGTACTTC	CASSQMTGETQYF
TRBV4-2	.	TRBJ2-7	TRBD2	TGTGCCAGCAGCCAAGAATGGACTAGCGTCCGCGAGCAGTACTTC	CASSQEWTSVREQYF
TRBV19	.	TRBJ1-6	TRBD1	TGTGCCAGTAGTATAGTGACAGGGGGTTCACCCCTCCACTTT	CASSIVTGGSPLHF
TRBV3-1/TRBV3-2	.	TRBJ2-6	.	TGTGCCAGCAGCCAAGTTTTCCGGACTACCCTTGGGGCCAACGTCCTGACTTTC	CASSQVFRTTLGANVLTF
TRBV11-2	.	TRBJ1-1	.	TGTGCCAGCAGCTTAGAATTTGGCAGACATAACACTGAAGCTTTCTTT	CASSLEFGRHNTEAFF
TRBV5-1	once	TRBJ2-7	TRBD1	TGCGCCAGCAGCTCTACGGGACAGAGCTACGAGCAGTACTTC	CASSSTGQSYEQYF
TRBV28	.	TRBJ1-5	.	TGTGCCAGCAGCGCAGGGGATCAGCCCCAGCATTTT	CASSAGDQPQHF
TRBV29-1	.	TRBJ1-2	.	TGCAGCGATGGAGGGGGAGGGAGCTATGGCTACACCTTC	CSDGGGGSYGYTF
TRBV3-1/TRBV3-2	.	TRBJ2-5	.	TGTGCCAGCAGCCAAGACAGGGCAGGGCAACAAGAGACCCAGTACTTC	CASSQDRAGQQETQYF
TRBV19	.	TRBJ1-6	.	TGTGCCAGTAGTATACGTCGTGTCGCACCCCTCCACTTT	CASSIRRVAPLHF
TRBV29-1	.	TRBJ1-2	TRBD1	TGCAGCGGGGGACAGGGGGAGGAATATGGCTACACCTTC	CSGGQGEEYGYTF
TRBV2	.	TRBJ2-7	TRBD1	TGTGCCAGCAGACAGGGGACCTCCGACGAGCAGTACTTC	CASRQGTSDEQYF
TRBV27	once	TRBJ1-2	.	TGTGCCGGGGGTGGTTTTGACTATGGCTACACCTTC	CAGGGFDYGYTF
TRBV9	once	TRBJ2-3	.	TGTGCCAGCAGCGTAGGCGGGTGGAGACAGGGCACAGATACGCAGTATTTT	CASSVGGWRQGTDTQYF
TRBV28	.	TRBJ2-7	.	TGTGCCAGCAGTGAGGGACGGGAATACGAGCAGTACTTC	CASSEGREYEQYF
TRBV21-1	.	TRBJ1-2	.	TGTGCCAGCAGCAAACGGGTACAGGGGGATGGCTACACCTTC	CASSKRVQGDGYTF
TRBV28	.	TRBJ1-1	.	TGTGCCAGCAGCCCTTGGTTCAGGAACACTGAAGCTTTCTTT	CASSPWFRNTEAFF
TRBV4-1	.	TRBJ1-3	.	TGCGCCAGCAGCCAAGGTGGCGGCACTAACGCTGGAAACACCATATATTTT	CASSQGGGTNAGNTIYF
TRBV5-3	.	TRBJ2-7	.	TGTGCCTCCTCTTGGACTGGTAGCTCCTACGAGCAGTACTTC	CASSWTGSSYEQYF
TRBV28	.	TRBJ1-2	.	TGTGCCAGCAGTTTAACCTTATATGGCTACACCTTC	CASSLTLYGYTF
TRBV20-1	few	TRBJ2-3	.	TGCAGTGCCCAGGGAACGGATACGCAGTATTTT	CSAQGTDTQYF
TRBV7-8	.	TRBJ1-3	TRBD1	TGTGCCAGCAGCTTAGAAGGGGGCGCAAATGTAGGCGGAAACACCATATATTTT	CASSLEGGANVGGNTIYF
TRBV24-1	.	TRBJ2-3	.	TGTGCCACCAGTGTGGCAGATACGCAGTATTTT	CATSVADTQYF
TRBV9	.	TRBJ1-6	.	TGTGCCAGCAGCCCGTCTGGGACTCGCCTCCTCCACTTT	CASSPSGTRLLHF
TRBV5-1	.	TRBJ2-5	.	TGCGCCAGCCAGGTGGGCTACCAAGAGACCCAGTACTTC	CASQVGYQETQYF
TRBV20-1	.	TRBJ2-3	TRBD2	TGCAGTGCTAGTGGAACCCCTACTAGCGGGAGTTCGACAGATACGCAGTATTTT	CSASGTPTSGSSTDTQYF
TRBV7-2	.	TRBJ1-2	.	TGTGCCAGCAGCTTAGGAGGGCTCGACTATGGCTACACCTTC	CASSLGGLDYGYTF
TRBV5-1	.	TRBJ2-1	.	TGCGCCAGCAGCTTGTTAGGAGGGCAGGGCGGATACAATGAGCAGTTCTTC	CASSLLGGQGGYNEQFF
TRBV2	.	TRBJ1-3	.	TGTGCCAGCAGTGAGGTAAACAGGGCGGACACCATATATTTT	CASSEVNRADTIYF
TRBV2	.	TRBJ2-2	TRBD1	TGTGCCAGCAGTTTCGGACAGGGGGTCGGCGGGGAGCTGTTTTTT	CASSFGQGVGGELFF
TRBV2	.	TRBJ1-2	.	TGTGCCAGCAGTGAAGCGCTTCGGATGGTTGATGGCTACACCTTC	CASSEALRMVDGYTF
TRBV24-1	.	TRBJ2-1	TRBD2	TGTGCCACCAGTGATTCCGAGGGAGGGCCGGGGAATGAGCAGTTCTTC	CATSDSEGGPGNEQFF
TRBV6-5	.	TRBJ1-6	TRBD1	TGTGCCAGCAGTTACTCCCAGGGGGCTAATTCACCCCTCCACTTT	CASSYSQGANSPLHF